This is a list of T cell receptor beta chains from one sample in a study of T cell responses to AZD1222 COVID-19 vaccine. Only in-frame clones appear in the TCRdb table, and some are missing; sequencing was by immunoSEQ multiplex PCR. The sample lists about 120,000 clones, about 90% occurring once. Sequencing used peripheral blood, obtained on day 0 of AZD1222 vaccination. These receptors were obtained from an adult in good health. The CDR3 runs from the conserved cysteine through the conserved F or W. A clone size is listed for some rows: how often the clone was seen (once, few, many), or a class if it is expanded.

j_call: TRBJ1-1; v_call: TRBV4-1; cdr3_length: 15; clone_size: -; cdr3_aa: CASSLAGGLNTEAFF
j_call: TRBJ1-1; v_call: TRBV9; cdr3_length: 13; clone_size: -; cdr3_aa: CASSVGGTTEAFF
j_call: TRBJ1-4; v_call: TRBV19; cdr3_length: 15; clone_size: -; cdr3_aa: CASRHSDRVTEKLFF
j_call: TRBJ1-2; v_call: TRBV21-1; cdr3_length: 16; clone_size: -; cdr3_aa: CASSKWIRDRGCGYTF
j_call: TRBJ2-3; v_call: TRBV9; cdr3_length: 15; clone_size: -; cdr3_aa: CASSVRDYSRDTQYF
j_call: TRBJ1-1; v_call: TRBV5-6; cdr3_length: 14; clone_size: -; cdr3_aa: CASSFGHSGTEAFF
j_call: TRBJ2-3; v_call: TRBV6-5; cdr3_length: 15; clone_size: -; cdr3_aa: CASSYGAGVTDTQYF
j_call: TRBJ2-7; v_call: TRBV27; cdr3_length: 17; clone_size: -; cdr3_aa: CASSSSGSAPLLYEQYF
j_call: TRBJ2-7; v_call: TRBV3-1/TRBV3-2; cdr3_length: 14; clone_size: -; cdr3_aa: CASSRLAVYHEQYF
j_call: TRBJ1-3; v_call: TRBV6-5; cdr3_length: 15; clone_size: -; cdr3_aa: CASSYTGSFGNTIYF
j_call: TRBJ2-3; v_call: TRBV10-1; cdr3_length: 15; clone_size: -; cdr3_aa: CASSDPGSTTDTQYF
j_call: TRBJ2-7; v_call: TRBV6-5; cdr3_length: 15; clone_size: -; cdr3_aa: CASSYSIGSSYEQYF
j_call: TRBJ1-1; v_call: TRBV4-1; cdr3_length: 16; clone_size: few; cdr3_aa: CASSQAPGLENTEAFF
j_call: TRBJ2-3; v_call: TRBV29-1; cdr3_length: 15; clone_size: -; cdr3_aa: CSVTGTGGLRDTQYF
j_call: TRBJ2-7; v_call: TRBV6-5; cdr3_length: 16; clone_size: -; cdr3_aa: CASSYSTGTVAYEQYF
j_call: TRBJ2-1; v_call: TRBV27; cdr3_length: 16; clone_size: -; cdr3_aa: CASSLSLAGAYNEQFF
j_call: TRBJ2-4; v_call: TRBV6-1; cdr3_length: 18; clone_size: -; cdr3_aa: CASSGLAGGHLAKNIQYF
j_call: TRBJ1-6; v_call: TRBV5-1; cdr3_length: 15; clone_size: few; cdr3_aa: CASSLEGTGSSPLHF
j_call: TRBJ1-1; v_call: TRBV4-1; cdr3_length: 15; clone_size: once; cdr3_aa: CASSQEEGMNTEAFF
j_call: TRBJ2-7; v_call: TRBV5-1; cdr3_length: 15; clone_size: -; cdr3_aa: CASSLYGTGTYEQYF
j_call: TRBJ2-3; v_call: TRBV19; cdr3_length: 12; clone_size: -; cdr3_aa: CASSVYTDTQYF
j_call: TRBJ1-1; v_call: TRBV7-9; cdr3_length: 15; clone_size: -; cdr3_aa: CASSQTGGHPTEAFF
j_call: TRBJ2-1; v_call: TRBV24-1; cdr3_length: 14; clone_size: -; cdr3_aa: CATSDSGTVNEQFF
j_call: TRBJ1-2; v_call: TRBV5-1; cdr3_length: 14; clone_size: -; cdr3_aa: CASSSSETNYGYTF
j_call: TRBJ2-7; v_call: TRBV25-1; cdr3_length: 14; clone_size: -; cdr3_aa: CASSQQGSRYEQYF
j_call: TRBJ1-2; v_call: TRBV20-1; cdr3_length: 11; clone_size: -; cdr3_aa: CSATDDYGYTF
j_call: TRBJ1-6; v_call: TRBV5-4; cdr3_length: 16; clone_size: -; cdr3_aa: CASSLAGSSYNSPLHF